A selection of T cell receptor beta chains follows, all from one sample in a study of beta chain features in type 1 diabetes. Only in-frame clones appear in the TCRdb table, and some are missing; sequencing was by immunoSEQ multiplex PCR. The sample records under 850,000 clones, around 15% being singletons. Sequenced material: naive CD4+ T cells from blood. The receptors stem from a man aged 18-30 years with type 1 diabetes. Both conserved end residues are part of each CDR3. A D gene is named only where the DNA matches it firmly. The size of a clone is reported for some rows only, either as once, few or many, or as a class for expanded clones.

v_call	d_call	j_call	clone_size	cdr3_nt	cdr3_aa
TRBV13	-	TRBJ2-5	-	TGTGCCAGCAGCTTAAGACCTAAATATCCCAACCAAGAGACCCAGTACTTC	CASSLRPKYPNQETQYF
TRBV5-4	TRBD2	TRBJ2-1	few	TGTGCCAGCAGCGAAACTAGCGGGCGTTACAATGAGCAGTTCTTC	CASSETSGRYNEQFF
TRBV30	TRBD2	TRBJ2-7	many	TGTGCCTGGGGGACTAGCGGGGACGAGCAGTACTTC	CAWGTSGDEQYF
TRBV23-1	-	TRBJ1-5	-	TGCGCCAGCAGTCAATACGACAATCAGCCCCAGCATTTT	CASSQYDNQPQHF
TRBV30	-	TRBJ1-1	-	TGTGCCTGGAGTGTACTGGGGCCGACTGAAGCTTTCTTT	CAWSVLGPTEAFF
TRBV20-1	-	TRBJ2-7	few	TGCAGCTGGGAGTCCGCCTACGAGCAGTACTTC	CSWESAYEQYF
TRBV15	-	TRBJ1-2	few	TGTGCCACCAGCAGAGATCGCCGGGATCAGGGCTACACCTTC	CATSRDRRDQGYTF
TRBV19	-	TRBJ2-5	-	TGTGCCAGTAGTAATGGGGAAGTTCTGGAGACCCAGTACTTC	CASSNGEVLETQYF
TRBV7-6	TRBD1	TRBJ1-6	-	TGTGCCAGCAGCCGCGGACAGGGCGTCAGTAATTCACCCCTCCACTTT	CASSRGQGVSNSPLHF
TRBV9	-	TRBJ1-1	few	TGTGCCAGCAGCGTAGTCCCCGGTCAAACTGAAGCTTTCTTT	CASSVVPGQTEAFF
TRBV4-2	-	TRBJ2-7	few	TGTGCCAGCAGCCATGAACAGCGCTCTGACTACGAGCAGTACTTC	CASSHEQRSDYEQYF
TRBV6-5	-	TRBJ1-2	-	TGTGCCAGCCGCACCGACAGACTCTATGGCTACACCTTC	CASRTDRLYGYTF
TRBV2	-	TRBJ1-6	-	TGTGCCAGCAGTGAAGGACAGGTCCTCGGTACAGTAGGTTCACCCCTCCACTTT	CASSEGQVLGTVGSPLHF
TRBV5-1	-	TRBJ1-1	-	TGCGCCAGCAAGGGCAGGGCCCTTCTCCATCCTATCTCCGTCATGAACACTGAAGCTTTCTTT	CASKGRALLHPISVMNTEAFF
TRBV28	TRBD1	TRBJ1-6	few	TGTGCCAGCAGTCCACTCATCCGGACAGGGGGGAATTCACCCCTCCACTTT	CASSPLIRTGGNSPLHF
TRBV5-1	TRBD1	TRBJ2-3	-	TGCGCCAGCAGCGCAGGACAGGGGGCAACAGATACGCAGTATTTT	CASSAGQGATDTQYF
TRBV6-5	TRBD1	TRBJ2-1	-	TGTGCCACAGCCCCGGACAGGGGATGGAATGAGCAGTTCTTC	CATAPDRGWNEQFF
TRBV7-2	-	TRBJ1-3	few	TGTGCCAGCAGCTATCAGGCCTCTGGAAACACCATATATTTT	CASSYQASGNTIYF
TRBV29-1	TRBD1	TRBJ1-1	few	TGCAGCGCCGTCCAGGGGGCGGTCACTGAAGCTTTCTTT	CSAVQGAVTEAFF
TRBV30	TRBD1	TRBJ2-7	few	TGTGCCTGGACCAGGACAGGGAATTCCTACGAGCAGTACTTC	CAWTRTGNSYEQYF
TRBV6-1	-	TRBJ2-7	-	TGTGCCAGCAGTGAAACGAACTACGAGCAGTACTTC	CASSETNYEQYF
TRBV7-9	-	TRBJ1-4	-	TGTGCCAGCAGCTCCCGAGCGGACGAAAAACTGTTTTTT	CASSSRADEKLFF
TRBV5-6	-	TRBJ2-5	-	TGTGCCAGCAGCCTCCGACCGGAGGGCTTTGAGACCCAGTACTTC	CASSLRPEGFETQYF
TRBV6-6	-	TRBJ1-2	few	TGTGCCAGCAGTCCACGTCCGGACGCGAACTATGGCTACACCTTC	CASSPRPDANYGYTF
TRBV19	TRBD2	TRBJ2-1	few	TGTGCCAGTAGTAGGACTAGCGGGTATGAGCAGTTCTTC	CASSRTSGYEQFF
TRBV10-1	-	TRBJ2-3	few	TGCGCCAGCAGTGGCAGCGTAGCGCAGTATTTT	CASSGSVAQYF
TRBV5-1	TRBD2	TRBJ2-3	few	TGCGCCAGCAGCTCCGGACTAGCGGGGGGGAGCACAGATACGCAGTATTTT	CASSSGLAGGSTDTQYF
TRBV2	-	TRBJ1-5	few	TGTGCCAGCAGTGTAGGGGGGGATCTAGTTTTTCAGCCCCAGCATTTT	CASSVGGDLVFQPQHF